One sample yielded the 5 T cell receptor beta chains listed below, sequenced in a study of blood T cell repertoires in COVID-19. Using immunoSEQ multiplex PCR, the repertoire was profiled, and TCRdb retains in-frame clones only, with some absent. The data show hundreds of thousands of clones, around 89% seen once. The source material was PBMCs or T cells enriched from blood (not recorded which). Every receptor here comes from a woman between 50 and 59 years old who had recovered from COVID-19.

J is TRBJ2-1 and V is TRBV9, with 13 bases lining up with TRBD2. This CDR3 contains 17 residues. Germline loops: CDR1 SGDLS, CDR2 YYNGEE. The V segment lost 1 base and the J segment 4 bases; nucleotides outside the gene matches: 5. The CDR3 bases are TGTGCCAGCAGCGTACTGCCGACTAGCGGGAGGTACAATGAGCAGTTCTTC. This sequence encodes CASSVLPTSGRYNEQFF. The full variable domain, rest sourced from reference TRBV9 and TRBJ2-1, is DSGVTQTPKHLITATGQRVTLRCSPRSGDLSVYWYQQSLDQGLQFLIQYYNGEERAKGNILERFSAQQFPDLHSELNLSSLELGDSALYFCASSVLPTSGRYNEQFFGPGTRLTVL.

This sequence joins TRBV6-2 or TRBV6-3 and TRBJ1-2; D may be TRBD1 (5 bases). Germline V gene lookup returns CDR1 MNHEY and CDR2 SVGEGT. The CDR3 is 15 residues long. Trimming took 5 bases from V and 2 from J, leaving 15 bases between them. CDR3 nucleotides: TGTGCCAGCAGTACGGCCGGGGGAGGCAACTATGGCTACACCTTC. It translates to CASSTAGGGNYGYTF.

The genes are TRBV28 and TRBJ1-6, with a possible D match to TRBD1 (5 bases). The CDR3 runs to 16 residues. Germline V lookup: CDR1 MDHEN, CDR2 SYDVKM. Trimming took off 3 bases at V and 7 bases at J, with 16 bases between the two ends. The CDR3 region is CASSFPLTGENSPLHF. In nucleotides, the CDR3 is TGTGCCAGCAGTTTCCCCCTCACAGGAGAAAATTCACCCCTCCACTTT. Variable domain in full (rest from reference TRBV28 and TRBJ1-6): DVKVTQSSRYLVKRTGEKVFLECVQDMDHENMFWYRQDPGLGLRLIYFSYDVKMKEKGDIPEGYSVSREKKERFSLILESASTNQTSMYLCASSFPLTGENSPLHFGNGTRLTVT.

J is TRBJ2-5 and V is TRBV28; tentative D call: TRBD1 (7 bases). The CDR3 sequence is 13 residues long. V was pared by 5 bases and J by 4 bases, with 11 bases between. In germline, CDR1 is MDHEN, CDR2 SYDVKM. The CDR3 spells CASSLQGGETQYF. In DNA, the CDR3 is TGTGCCAGCAGTCTTCAGGGGGGAGAGACCCAGTACTTC.

CDR3 DNA: TGTGCCAGTACTACACAGGGGACGAACACTGAAGCTTTCTTT. Its protein product is CASTTQGTNTEAFF. The V gene is TRBV19, the J gene TRBJ1-1, with TRBD1 identical over 7 bases. The CDR3 contains 14 residues. J gave up 1 base and V 7 bases, and 6 bases lay outside the gene matches. CDR1 is LNHDA and CDR2 is SQIVND in the germline V gene (reference sequence). The full variable domain, completed using reference TRBV19 and TRBJ1-1, is DGGITQSPKYLFRKEGQNVTLSCEQNLNHDAMYWYRQDPGQGLRLIYYSQIVNDFQKGDIAEGYSVSREKKESFPLTVTSAQKNPTAFYLCASTTQGTNTEAFFGQGTRLTVV.